Listed below are T cell receptor beta chains from one sample, sequenced in a study of cytomegalovirus exposure and HLA in healthy donors. Measured with immunoSEQ multiplex PCR; TCRdb has only the in-frame clones, and not every one. The data show around 110,000 clones, over 65% seen once. The specimen sequenced was PBMCs. These receptor sequences come from a woman aged 25-40 years in good health and CMV-seronegative. CDR3s include the opening cysteine and the closing phenylalanine or tryptophan. Each record gives: J gene, D gene, V gene, clone size, CDR3 protein, CDR3 DNA. A D gene is named only where the DNA matches it firmly. Clone size is shown for a subset of rows, as once, few, many or a class of expanded clone.

J: TRBJ1-2
D: .
V: TRBV7-2
size: once
CDR3: CASSSMSIAGYTF
DNA: TGTGCCAGCAGTTCAATGTCGATAGCTGGCTACACCTTC

J: TRBJ1-4
D: .
V: TRBV10-3
size: .
CDR3: CAISESKGTGLGEKLFF
DNA: TGTGCCATCAGTGAGTCGAAAGGTACAGGGTTGGGAGAAAAACTGTTTTTT

J: TRBJ2-4
D: TRBD1
V: TRBV6-6
size: .
CDR3: CASGGGQDHYIQYF
DNA: TGTGCCAGCGGTGGGGGACAGGATCATTACATTCAGTACTTC

J: TRBJ2-1
D: TRBD2
V: TRBV2
size: .
CDR3: CASHEGFEGLVGSEQFF
DNA: TGTGCCAGCCACGAGGGTTTTGAGGGACTAGTCGGTTCTGAGCAGTTCTTC

J: TRBJ2-7
D: .
V: TRBV6-5
size: .
CDR3: CASRIDLAREQYF
DNA: TGTGCCAGCAGAATAGACTTGGCCCGCGAGCAGTACTTC

J: TRBJ1-2
D: .
V: TRBV6-1
size: .
CDR3: CASKQNYGYTF
DNA: TGTGCCAGCAAACAGAATTATGGCTACACCTTC

J: TRBJ2-3
D: .
V: TRBV6-5
size: .
CDR3: CASRRSTAGTDTQYF
DNA: TGTGCCAGCAGAAGATCAACAGCCGGCACAGATACGCAGTATTTT

J: TRBJ1-3
D: .
V: TRBV27
size: .
CDR3: CASSLSFRGGTAVGNTIYF
DNA: TGTGCCAGCAGTTTATCTTTCCGAGGGGGTACAGCCGTCGGAAACACCATATATTTT

J: TRBJ2-3
D: TRBD2
V: TRBV5-1
size: .
CDR3: CASSLGLAGGPSFTDAQYF
DNA: TGCGCCAGCAGCTTGGGGCTAGCGGGAGGGCCAAGCTTCACAGATGCGCAGTATTTT

J: TRBJ1-2
D: .
V: TRBV7-9
size: .
CDR3: CASSLGVGLYGYTF
DNA: TGTGCCAGCAGCTTAGGAGTGGGGCTCTATGGCTACACCTTC

J: TRBJ1-1
D: .
V: TRBV29-1
size: few
CDR3: CSVDVRSTEAFF
DNA: TGCAGCGTTGATGTTCGGAGCACTGAAGCTTTCTTT

J: TRBJ1-2
D: .
V: TRBV27
size: .
CDR3: CASKFWGSGYTF
DNA: TGTGCCAGCAAATTTTGGGGCTCTGGCTACACCTTC

J: TRBJ1-6
D: .
V: TRBV10-3
size: .
CDR3: CAIRGEEGSPLHF
DNA: TGTGCCATCAGGGGGGAGGAAGGTTCACCCCTCCACTTT

J: TRBJ1-2
D: .
V: TRBV7-2
size: .
CDR3: CASSLTIVLAYGYTF
DNA: TGTGCCAGCAGCTTAACAATTGTCTTGGCTTACGGCTACACCTTC

J: TRBJ2-5
D: TRBD1
V: TRBV25-1
size: .
CDR3: CASSEYHRDRGQETQYF
DNA: TGTGCCAGCAGTGAATACCACCGGGACAGGGGGCAAGAGACCCAGTACTTC

J: TRBJ1-4
D: .
V: TRBV12-5
size: .
CDR3: CASGLVLSGSEKLFF
DNA: TGTGCTAGTGGTTTGGTACTGTCCGGGAGCGAAAAACTGTTTTTT

J: TRBJ2-1
D: TRBD2
V: TRBV6-6
size: .
CDR3: CASRGGLAENNEQFF
DNA: TGTGCCAGCAGGGGGGGACTAGCGGAGAACAATGAGCAGTTCTTC

J: TRBJ2-1
D: .
V: TRBV25-1
size: .
CDR3: CASSETGGSYNEQFF
DNA: TGTGCCAGCAGTGAGACAGGAGGCTCCTACAATGAGCAGTTCTTC

J: TRBJ2-1
D: TRBD2
V: TRBV6-5
size: few
CDR3: CASSIPGLANEQFF
DNA: TGTGCCAGCAGCATTCCGGGACTAGCGAATGAGCAGTTCTTC

J: TRBJ1-2
D: .
V: TRBV5-8
size: .
CDR3: CASTGVYGYTF
DNA: TGTGCCAGCACCGGAGTCTATGGCTACACCTTC

J: TRBJ2-2
D: TRBD1
V: TRBV6-5
size: .
CDR3: CASSMDRVKGGELFF
DNA: TGTGCCAGCAGTATGGACAGGGTAAAAGGCGGGGAGCTGTTTTTT

J: TRBJ2-3
D: .
V: TRBV11-3
size: .
CDR3: CASSRLRQAGTDTQYF
DNA: TGTGCCAGCAGCCGACTCCGACAAGCGGGCACAGATACGCAGTATTTT

J: TRBJ2-3
D: .
V: TRBV7-2
size: .
CDR3: CASSSTISDTQYF
DNA: TGTGCCAGCAGCTCGACTATTTCAGATACGCAGTATTTT

J: TRBJ1-2
D: .
V: TRBV18
size: few
CDR3: CASSQGSNYGYTF
DNA: TGTGCCAGCTCACAGGGGTCTAACTATGGCTACACCTTC

J: TRBJ2-3
D: TRBD2
V: TRBV6-1
size: .
CDR3: CASSGAPGSGTPTDTQYF
DNA: TGTGCCAGCAGTGGGGCCCCCGGGAGCGGGACGCCCACAGATACGCAGTATTTT

J: TRBJ1-6
D: .
V: TRBV7-2
size: .
CDR3: CASSEQGSPNNSPLHF
DNA: TGTGCCAGCAGCGAACAGGGATCCCCAAATAATTCACCCCTCCACTTT

J: TRBJ1-2
D: TRBD1
V: TRBV7-8
size: .
CDR3: CASSKRTGRDRNGYTF
DNA: TGTGCCAGCAGCAAACGGACAGGGAGGGATCGGAATGGCTACACCTTC

J: TRBJ2-1
D: .
V: TRBV10-2
size: .
CDR3: CASKYSKGQNEQFF
DNA: TGCGCCAGCAAATATTCAAAGGGGCAGAATGAGCAGTTCTTC

J: TRBJ2-1
D: TRBD2
V: TRBV7-2
size: few
CDR3: CASSQRGSGGAKNEQFF
DNA: TGTGCCAGCAGCCAGCGGGGAAGCGGGGGGGCCAAGAATGAGCAGTTCTTC

J: TRBJ1-1
D: TRBD1
V: TRBV7-8
size: .
CDR3: CASSVTGGTEAFF
DNA: TGTGCCAGCAGCGTAACAGGGGGCACTGAAGCTTTCTTT

J: TRBJ1-5
D: .
V: TRBV27
size: .
CDR3: CTSSLEGNQPQHF
DNA: TGTACCAGCAGTTTAGAGGGCAATCAGCCCCAGCATTTT

J: TRBJ1-6
D: TRBD1
V: TRBV30
size: .
CDR3: CAWAGQGVSPLHF
DNA: TGTGCCTGGGCGGGACAGGGGGTTTCACCCCTCCACTTT

J: TRBJ2-3
D: TRBD2
V: TRBV13
size: .
CDR3: CASSPPSGRDTQYF
DNA: TGTGCCAGCAGCCCCCCCAGCGGGAGGGATACGCAGTATTTT

J: TRBJ1-1
D: .
V: TRBV30
size: .
CDR3: CAWSVNTEAFF
DNA: TGTGCCTGGAGCGTGAACACTGAAGCTTTCTTT

J: TRBJ2-5
D: .
V: TRBV2
size: .
CDR3: CASSAGETQYF
DNA: TGTGCCAGCAGTGCAGGAGAGACCCAGTACTTC

J: TRBJ1-5
D: TRBD1
V: TRBV7-9
size: .
CDR3: CASSFGTGVQPQHF
DNA: TGTGCCAGCAGCTTCGGGACAGGGGTACAGCCCCAGCATTTT

J: TRBJ1-5
D: TRBD1
V: TRBV6-1
size: .
CDR3: CASGTGQGYQPQHF
DNA: TGTGCCAGCGGAACGGGACAGGGGTATCAGCCCCAGCATTTT

J: TRBJ2-1
D: .
V: TRBV10-3
size: .
CDR3: CAISDSGPYNEQFF
DNA: TGTGCCATCAGTGACTCTGGGCCATACAATGAGCAGTTCTTC

J: TRBJ2-7
D: TRBD2
V: TRBV7-8
size: .
CDR3: CASSLLTSGSSNEQYF
DNA: TGTGCCAGCAGCTTACTGACTAGCGGGAGTAGTAACGAGCAGTACTTC

J: TRBJ2-3
D: TRBD2
V: TRBV19
size: once
CDR3: CASSMGKTSGWADTQYF
DNA: TGTGCCAGTAGTATGGGGAAAACTAGCGGATGGGCAGATACGCAGTATTTT

J: TRBJ2-2
D: .
V: TRBV19
size: .
CDR3: CASSIPYTGELFF
DNA: TGTGCCAGTAGTATCCCTTACACCGGGGAGCTGTTTTTT